The 5 T cell receptor beta chains listed next were all sequenced from one sample in a study of CD8 T cells in ankylosing spondylitis. TCRdb re-called the 5' RACE reads with MiXCR, one entry per CDR3 protein. Here the sample spans 45,000 to 65,000 distinct CDR3 sequences, less than 8.5% being singletons. Sequencing was done on a sample of blood, either unsorted or a sorted T cell fraction (not recorded which). These receptors came from a female donor with ankylosing spondylitis or in good health (not recorded which).

On this clonotype: A much larger clone differs from this one at a single base, so this may be a read error. V and J are TRBV7-6 and TRBJ2-2; TRBD1 might be the D (8 bases). V shed 5 bases and J shed 0 bases, with 13 bases lying between them. The germline V gene encodes CDR1 SGHVS and CDR2 FNYEAQ. This CDR3 is built from 16 residues. For the CDR3, the DNA is TGTGCCAGCAGCCCACAGGGGGGGACGAACACCGGGGAGCTGTTTTTT. This gives the protein CASSPQGGTNTGELFF.

This clonotype was picked up a small number of times. The CDR3 loop reads CASSPTGDSYEQYF. The CDR3 nucleotides are TGTGCCAGCAGCCCCACCGGGGACTCCTACGAGCAGTACTTC. The chain is built from TRBV3-1 and TRBJ2-7, with a possible D match to TRBD2 (5 bases). V lost 4 bases to trimming and J lost 0 bases, with 10 bases between them. This CDR3 has 14 residues. Germline V gene sequence: CDR1 LGHDT, CDR2 YNNKEL (reference sequence).

The rearrangement uses TRBV23-1 and TRBJ2-1, with D hard to call. TRBV23-1 is filed as an ORF, its function uncertain. The length of the CDR3 is 12 residues. Trimming cost V 4 bases and J 9 bases, with 10 bases left between them. CDR3 amino acids: CASSPTRSEQFF. The CDR3 nucleotides read TGCGCCAGCAGTCCCACCCGGAGTGAGCAGTTCTTC.

This clonotype was found many times. V and J are TRBV2 and TRBJ1-1; D uncertain. CDR1 is SNHLY, CDR2 FYNNEI, per germline. Trimming cost V 0 bases and J 1 base, with 6 bases left between them. The CDR3 covers 14 residues. The chain's CDR3 is CASSEAGKNTEAFF. CDR3 nucleotides: TGTGCCAGCAGTGAAGCCGGGAAGAACACTGAAGCTTTCTTT.

This clonotype occurred many times. The chain carries TRBV5-1 and TRBJ1-4; 7 nucleotides line up with TRBD1. The CDR3 covers 14 residues. V lost 2 bases and J lost 8; bases outside the gene matches: 6. Germline assignment: CDR1 SGHRS and CDR2 YFSETQ. CDR3 in DNA: TGCGCCAGCAGCTTTAGGGGGCTTGAAGAAAAACTGTTTTTT. Its protein is CASSFRGLEEKLFF.